The 13 T cell receptor beta chains reported below all come from one sample, sequenced in a study of blood T cell repertoires in COVID-19. Measured with immunoSEQ multiplex PCR; TCRdb has only the in-frame clones, and not every one. The sample includes around 250,000 clones, 65% to 85% of them seen just once. The sample taken for sequencing was peripheral blood. Receptors were obtained from a man aged 35-49 years with active or convalescent COVID-19.

The V call is TRBV20-1, the J call TRBJ2-1; TRBD1 might be the D (5 bases). The germline V and J ends were trimmed by 3 bases and 3 bases, with 15 bases remaining between them. The CDR3 is 15 amino acids. Germline V gives CDR1 DFQATT, CDR2 SNEGSKA (reference sequence). CDR3 sequence: CSASVPRTLYNEQFF. The DNA for the CDR3 is TGCAGTGCTAGTGTTCCCAGGACACTCTACAATGAGCAGTTCTTC.

This chain connects TRBV30 to TRBJ2-7, with TRBD1 identical over 8 bases. The V gene's germline CDR1 is GTSNPN and CDR2 SVGIG (reference sequence). Unmatched junction bases numbered 3, after V lost 5 bases and J lost 0 bases. The CDR3 is made up of 13 amino acids. The DNA for the CDR3 is TGTGCCTGGGGGACAGGTGTCTCCTACGAGCAGTACTTC. Translated: CAWGTGVSYEQYF.

As DNA, the CDR3 is TGTGCCAGCAGTTACCGTCGAACAGGGCCCTATGGCTACACCTTC. Residues: CASSYRRTGPYGYTF. The chain has TRBV6-2 or TRBV6-3 and TRBJ1-2, with D maybe TRBD1 (6 bases). The CDR3 length is 15 residues. Trimming removed 2 bases at V and 4 bases at J, with 14 bases between. Germline V lookup: CDR1 MNHEY, CDR2 SVGEGT.

In this sample, this clone turned up once. The chain links TRBV14 to TRBJ1-6; tentative D call: TRBD1 (5 bases). V was shortened by 0 bases and J by 8 bases, with 8 bases between the two germline ends. The germline gives CDR1 SGHDN, CDR2 FVKESK. The CDR3 extends over 14 amino acids. The CDR3 nucleotides are TGTGCCAGCAGCCAAGATCCAGGGTATTCACCCCTCCACTTT. This encodes CASSQDPGYSPLHF.

The rearrangement joins TRBV4-1 to TRBJ1-1; 11 bases line up with TRBD1. Trimming removed 0 bases from V and 0 bases from J; junction bases left unmatched: 3. This CDR3 is 17 amino acids long. Germline CDR1 is MGHRA and CDR2 is YSYEKL. The CDR3 protein is CASSQDRTGGLNTEAFF. The CDR3 DNA sequence: TGCGCCAGCAGCCAAGATAGGACAGGGGGCCTGAACACTGAAGCTTTCTTT.

The V call is TRBV2, the J call TRBJ1-2, with D possibly TRBD1 on 5 matching bases. Trimming removed 3 bases from V and 0 bases from J, with 11 bases in between. The V gene's germline CDR1 is SNHLY and CDR2 FYNNEI. The CDR3 has 15 residues. For the CDR3, the DNA is TGTGCCAGCAGTGACGTACAGGTTCCTAACTATGGCTACACCTTC. The encoded protein is CASSDVQVPNYGYTF.

The gene calls are TRBV24-1 and TRBJ2-6, with D unresolved. The CDR3 is 15 amino acids. The ends were cut back, 4 bases at V and 0 bases at J, with 6 bases in the middle. The germline V gene has CDR1 KGHDR and CDR2 SFDVKD. CDR3 nucleotides: TGTGCCACCAGTGAGCCCAGCTCTGGGGCCAACGTCCTGACTTTC. This codes for CATSEPSSGANVLTF.

Only a few counts were recorded for this clone. The gene calls are TRBV5-6 and TRBJ1-3; 8 bases align to TRBD1. Germline V gene sequence: CDR1 SGHDT, CDR2 YYEEEE. The CDR3 sequence is 15 residues long. The V and J ends lost 0 bases and 7 bases, in that order; junction bases with no gene match: 6. CDR3 nucleotides: TGTGCCAGCAGCTTGGTGTCAGGGGGCAGGAACACCATATATTTT. It is translated as CASSLVSGGRNTIYF.

The chain couples TRBV7-2 to TRBJ2-2; TRBD1 is a possible D gene (5 bases). Germline lookup yields CDR1 SGHTA and CDR2 FQGNSA. V was shortened by 5 bases and J by 1 base, with 14 bases between the two germline ends. This CDR3 contains 16 residues. The CDR3 region has the DNA TGTGCCAGCAGCCCTCTCCTAGGGGAGAACACCGGGGAGCTGTTTTTT. Its translation: CASSPLLGENTGELFF.

The chain links TRBV2 to TRBJ2-7, with 10 bases identical to TRBD2. The junction had 9 bases not matched to a gene; V was cut back by 6 bases and J by 1 base. The CDR3 consists of 16 residues. Germline-derived CDR1 and CDR2 are SNHLY and FYNNEI. The CDR3, as DNA: TGTGCCAGCAGAAACCCGGGACTAGCGATTTCCTACGAGCAGTACTTC. Translating it yields CASRNPGLAISYEQYF.

The chain couples TRBV5-5 to TRBJ1-1, with 9 bases identical to TRBD1. The V and J ends lost 4 bases and 4 bases, in that order; junction bases with no gene match: 11. Per germline, CDR1 SGHKS and CDR2 YYEKEE (reference sequence). This CDR3 has 16 residues. CDR3 residues: CASSPRTGEEGTEAFF. DNA of the CDR3: TGTGCCAGCAGCCCTCGGACAGGGGAAGAGGGCACTGAAGCTTTCTTT.

V is TRBV6-5 and J is TRBJ1-1; maybe TRBD1 (6 bases). CDR3 length equals 12 residues. The germline V and J ends were trimmed by 4 bases and 7 bases, with 10 bases remaining between them. Germline CDR1 reads MNHEY; CDR2 reads SVGAGI. CDR3 region: CASSLQGFEAFF. CDR3 DNA: TGTGCCAGCAGTTTACAGGGTTTTGAAGCTTTCTTT.

This clone appeared once. The chain carries TRBV19 and TRBJ1-4; a weak D match, TRBD1 (5 bases). This CDR3 contains 14 residues. Trimming shortened V by 7 bases and J by 6 bases, and 15 bases separated the two germline ends. Per germline, CDR1 LNHDA and CDR2 SQIVND (reference sequence). The CDR3 nucleotides read TGTGCCAGTAAATCCGGCAGGGCTGATGAAAAACTGTTTTTT. It translates to CASKSGRADEKLFF. The whole variable domain, remainder taken from reference TRBV19 and TRBJ1-4, is DGGITQSPKYLFRKEGQNVTLSCEQNLNHDAMYWYRQDPGQGLRLIYYSQIVNDFQKGDIAEGYSVSREKKESFPLTVTSAQKNPTAFYLCASKSGRADEKLFFGSGTQLSVL.